This T cell receptor (beta chain) was observed in a study of blood T cell repertoires in COVID-19. Trimming removed 1 base from V and 11 bases from J, with 15 bases in between. The CDR3 spans 13 residues. The V gene's germline CDR1 is SGHDT and CDR2 YYEEEE. Repertoires were generated with immunoSEQ multiplex PCR, while TCRdb's copy carries only in-frame clones and drops some. The repertoire holds approximately 300,000 clones, with about nine tenths as singletons. The receptor was derived from a woman aged 18 to 35 who had recovered from COVID-19. The V and J genes are TRBV5-6 and TRBJ1-2; D is possibly TRBD1 (6 bases). Sequencing was done on a sample of PBMCs or T cells enriched from blood (not recorded which). The CDR3 nucleotides read TGTGCCAGCAGCTTGTCGCAGGGGTTAGGGTACACCTTC. Translated, it gives CASSLSQGLGYTF.